The 18 T cell receptor beta chains in this list originate from one sample, sequenced in a study of CD8 T cells in Susac syndrome. The authors reverse transcribed roughly 0.5 to 1 ug RNA with random hexamers. Each CDR3 protein gets one entry after TCRdb re-called the immunoSEQ multiplex PCR reads with MiXCR. The table records about 240,000 distinct CDR3 sequences, 90% to 97% of them present only once. Sequenced input: CD4+ T cells from PBMCs. These receptors all stem from a human donor with Susac syndrome.

This rearrangement joins TRBV20-1 to TRBJ2-3; 7 bases match TRBD2. Germline V gene data show CDR1 as DFQATT and CDR2 as SNEGSKA (reference sequence). The CDR3 sequence is 13 residues long. J was trimmed by 1 base and V by 5 bases; bases with no gene match: 3. The CDR3 sequence: CSAGGRGTDTQYF. The CDR3 region has the DNA TGCAGTGCTGGAGGGAGGGGCACAGATACGCAGTATTTT.

The chain carries TRBV11-3 and TRBJ2-3; D is undetermined. The germline gives CDR1 SGHNT, CDR2 YENEEA. V dropped 2 bases and J dropped 1 base, with 19 bases sitting between them. This CDR3 is 18 amino acids long. The DNA for the CDR3 is TGTGCCAGCAGCTTACCATCGTCGAGGTCTGAACGCACAGATACGCAGTATTTT. Its protein is CASSLPSSRSERTDTQYF.

This chain links TRBV20-1 with TRBJ2-4; D may match TRBD1 or TRBD2 (5 bases each). The CDR3 runs 13 residues. The germline V gene encodes CDR1 DFQATT and CDR2 SNEGSKA (reference sequence). V dropped 4 bases and J dropped 5 bases, with 12 bases sitting between them. The CDR3 sequence is CSAIGTSQNIQYF. The CDR3 DNA reads as TGCAGTGCTATCGGGACCTCGCAAAACATTCAGTACTTC.

The V and J genes are TRBV6-1 and TRBJ1-5; D is perhaps TRBD1 (6 bases). The ends were cut back, 7 bases at V and 6 bases at J, with 19 bases in the middle. CDR1 and CDR2 from the germline V gene are MNHNS and SASEGT. The CDR3 runs to 15 residues. The CDR3 DNA is TGTGCCAGCACCCCAAGACCCAGGGGAGGTCAGCCCCAGCATTTT. Amino acids: CASTPRPRGGQPQHF.

DNA for the CDR3: TGTGCCAGCAGCCGGGACAGGGTTTTCTACGAGCAGTACTTC. This codes for CASSRDRVFYEQYF. The genes are TRBV11-1 and TRBJ2-7, with 9 bases fitting TRBD1. This CDR3 is 14 amino acids long. Trimming at V came to 5 bases and at J to 3 bases, leaving 5 bases not matched to a gene. Germline CDR1 SGHAT, CDR2 FQDESV (reference sequence).

V usage is TRBV20-1 and J usage is TRBJ1-2; 9 bases fit TRBD1. The V and J ends lost 5 bases and 4 bases, in that order; junction bases with no gene match: 11. Germline V gives CDR1 DFQATT, CDR2 SNEGSKA (reference sequence). The CDR3 covers 15 residues. The CDR3 spells CSAGTGNNRGYGYTF. In nucleotides, the CDR3 is TGCAGTGCTGGGACAGGGAATAACCGGGGCTATGGCTACACCTTC.

The chain employs TRBV29-1 and TRBJ1-1; D not resolved. The CDR3 consists of 15 residues. The germline V gene has CDR1 SQVTM and CDR2 ANQGSEA. With 1 base removed from V and 8 bases from J, the gap between germline ends came to 20 bases. CDR3 DNA: TGCAGCGTTGAAGGCAGACTGGCCCTGTCTCAGGAAGCTTTCTTT. Translating it yields CSVEGRLALSQEAFF.

The chain couples TRBV28 to TRBJ1-1; D may be TRBD1 (5 bases). The CDR3 is 12 residues long. Trimming pared 4 bases from V and 4 bases from J, leaving 7 bases between. Germline loops: CDR1 MDHEN, CDR2 SYDVKM. This CDR3 reads CASSSDSTEAFF. The CDR3 coding sequence is TGTGCCAGCAGTTCCGACAGCACTGAAGCTTTCTTT.

The chain is built from TRBV29-1 and TRBJ2-5; D is undetermined. The CDR3 contains 11 residues. Germline V lookup: CDR1 SQVTM, CDR2 ANQGSEA. Trimming stripped 4 bases from V and 4 bases from J, with 7 bases between. This CDR3 is CSVVHSETQYF. CDR3 bases: TGCAGCGTTGTTCACTCAGAGACCCAGTACTTC.

In DNA, the CDR3 is TGTGCCAGCAGCGTAGACATAGCGGGAGGGATCTACGAGCAGTACTTC. Protein: CASSVDIAGGIYEQYF. This chain links TRBV9 with TRBJ2-7; TRBD2 matches 11 bases. There are 16 residues in the CDR3. V shed 0 bases and J 3 bases; nucleotides not matched to a gene: 5. CDR1 is SGDLS, CDR2 YYNGEE, per germline.

The genes are TRBV4-1 and TRBJ1-5; 8 bases align to TRBD1. This CDR3 region has 15 residues. The germline CDR1 and CDR2 sequences are MGHRA and YSYEKL. After removal of 4 bases from V and 4 bases from J, the junction contained 6 bases not matched to a gene. The CDR3, as DNA: TGCGCCAGCAGCCCCCAGGGGGCCGAGAATCAGCCCCAGCATTTT. Protein product: CASSPQGAENQPQHF.

J is TRBJ2-1 and V is TRBV24-1; no clear D. Germline V gene data show CDR1 as KGHDR and CDR2 as SFDVKD. Trimming cost V 8 bases and J 7 bases, with 14 bases left between them. CDR3 length: 13 amino acids. CDR3 protein: CATTVGSGNEQFF. The CDR3 nucleotides are TGTGCCACCACGGTGGGCAGTGGGAATGAGCAGTTCTTC.

V usage is TRBV29-1 and J usage is TRBJ1-2; D might be TRBD1 (6 bases). With 0 bases removed from V and 8 bases from J, the gap between germline ends came to 10 bases. The CDR3 spans 12 residues. Germline CDR1 reads SQVTM; CDR2 reads ANQGSEA. CDR3 in amino acids: CSVEEGGGGYTF. DNA for the CDR3: TGCAGCGTTGAAGAAGGGGGGGGCGGCTACACCTTC.

CDR3: CASSPRLAGEPTDTQYF. As DNA, the CDR3 is TGTGCCAGCAGTCCGAGACTAGCGGGAGAACCCACAGATACGCAGTATTTT. The chain couples TRBV27 to TRBJ2-3, with 12 bases lining up with TRBD2. The CDR3 contains 17 residues. Germline-derived CDR1 and CDR2 are MNHEY and SMNVEV (reference sequence). V trimming: 5 bases; J trimming: 2 bases; junction bases outside the gene matches: 8.

The rearrangement links TRBV5-1 to TRBJ2-7, with D perhaps being TRBD1 or TRBD2 (6 bases each). The V end lost 4 bases, the J end lost 6 bases, and 14 bases lay between the germline ends. This CDR3 comprises 13 residues. Germline V gene lookup returns CDR1 SGHRS and CDR2 YFSETQ. The CDR3 bases are TGCGCCAGCAGCCTGATGGGGGGCGGCGAGCAGTACTTC. This encodes CASSLMGGGEQYF.

The chain uses TRBV10-3 and TRBJ2-7; 7 positions agree with TRBD2. CDR1 ENHRY and CDR2 SYGVKD come from the germline V gene. The J segment lost 3 bases and the V segment lost 6 bases, leaving 14 bases of the junction unmatched. This CDR3 comprises 16 residues. The CDR3 region is CAIRQALADKDYEQYF. In DNA form, the CDR3 reads TGTGCCATCAGACAAGCCCTAGCGGACAAGGACTACGAGCAGTACTTC.

This CDR3 reads CASSVPVGRRHYGYTF. CDR3 DNA sequence: TGTGCCAGCAGCGTACCCGTGGGCAGACGGCACTATGGCTACACCTTC. The genes are TRBV9 and TRBJ1-2, with D unresolved. Trimming took 1 base from V and 3 from J, leaving 16 bases between them. CDR1 is SGDLS and CDR2 is YYNGEE in the germline V gene. The CDR3 is 16 residues long.

The genes are TRBV6-5 and TRBJ1-2, with D possibly matching TRBD1 (5 bases). The CDR3 contains 14 residues. V lost 6 bases and J 2 bases, leaving 13 bases between the germline ends. Germline V gene sequence: CDR1 MNHEY, CDR2 SVGAGI. CDR3 DNA: TGTGCCAGCAGCCGAGGCCAGGGAAACTATGGCTACACCTTC. Its translation: CASSRGQGNYGYTF.